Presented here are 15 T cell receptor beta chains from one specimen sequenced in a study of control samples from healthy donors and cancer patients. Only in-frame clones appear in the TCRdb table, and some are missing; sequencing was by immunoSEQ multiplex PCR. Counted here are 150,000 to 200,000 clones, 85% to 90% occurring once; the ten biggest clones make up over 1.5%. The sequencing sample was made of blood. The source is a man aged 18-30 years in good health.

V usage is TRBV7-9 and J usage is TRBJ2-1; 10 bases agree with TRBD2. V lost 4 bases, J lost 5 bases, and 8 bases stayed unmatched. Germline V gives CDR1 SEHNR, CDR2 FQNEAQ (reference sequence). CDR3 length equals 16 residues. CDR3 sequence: CASSYPKRGGNNEQFF. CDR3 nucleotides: TGTGCCAGCAGCTACCCAAAGCGGGGGGGTAACAATGAGCAGTTCTTC.

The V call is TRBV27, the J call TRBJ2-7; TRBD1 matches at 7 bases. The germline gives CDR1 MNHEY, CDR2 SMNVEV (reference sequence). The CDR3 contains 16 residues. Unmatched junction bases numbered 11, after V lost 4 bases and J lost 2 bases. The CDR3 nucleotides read TGTGCCAGCAGTTACCAATTCCGGGACAGACCCTACGAGCAGTACTTC. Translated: CASSYQFRDRPYEQYF.

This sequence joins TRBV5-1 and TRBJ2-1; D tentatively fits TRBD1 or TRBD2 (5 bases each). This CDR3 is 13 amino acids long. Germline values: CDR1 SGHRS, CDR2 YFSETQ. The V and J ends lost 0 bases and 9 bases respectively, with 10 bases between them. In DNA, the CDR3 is TGCGCCAGCAGCTTGGGGGACCGCAGTGAGCAGTTCTTC. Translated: CASSLGDRSEQFF.

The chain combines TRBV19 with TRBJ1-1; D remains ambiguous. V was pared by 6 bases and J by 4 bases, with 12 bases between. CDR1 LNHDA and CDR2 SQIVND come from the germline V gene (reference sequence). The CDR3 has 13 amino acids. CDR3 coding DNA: TGTGCCAGTAGGGAAGGGCCCGCCACTGAAGCTTTCTTT. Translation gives CASREGPATEAFF.

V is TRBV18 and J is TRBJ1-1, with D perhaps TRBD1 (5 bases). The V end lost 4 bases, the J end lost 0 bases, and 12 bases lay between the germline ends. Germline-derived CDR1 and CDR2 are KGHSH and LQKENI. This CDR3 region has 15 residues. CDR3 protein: CASSQRRGMNTEAFF. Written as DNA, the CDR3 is TGTGCCAGCTCACAACGAAGGGGCATGAACACTGAAGCTTTCTTT.

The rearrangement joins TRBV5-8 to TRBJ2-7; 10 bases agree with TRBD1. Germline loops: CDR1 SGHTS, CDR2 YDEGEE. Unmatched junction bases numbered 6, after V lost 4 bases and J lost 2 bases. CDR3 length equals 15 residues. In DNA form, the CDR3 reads TGTGCCAGCAGCCGGGACAGGGGATCGGCCTACGAGCAGTACTTC. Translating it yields CASSRDRGSAYEQYF.

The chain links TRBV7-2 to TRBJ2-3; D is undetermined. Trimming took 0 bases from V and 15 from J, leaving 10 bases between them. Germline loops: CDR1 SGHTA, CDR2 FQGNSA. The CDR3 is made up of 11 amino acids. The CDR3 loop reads CASSLALTVYF. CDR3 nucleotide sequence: TGTGCCAGCAGCTTAGCGTTGACTGTTTATTTT.

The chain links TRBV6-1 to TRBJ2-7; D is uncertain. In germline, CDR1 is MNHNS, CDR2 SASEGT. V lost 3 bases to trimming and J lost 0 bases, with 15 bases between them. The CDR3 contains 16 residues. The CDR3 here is CASSDLESEFSYEQYF. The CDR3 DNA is TGTGCCAGCAGTGACTTAGAGTCAGAATTCTCCTACGAGCAGTACTTC.

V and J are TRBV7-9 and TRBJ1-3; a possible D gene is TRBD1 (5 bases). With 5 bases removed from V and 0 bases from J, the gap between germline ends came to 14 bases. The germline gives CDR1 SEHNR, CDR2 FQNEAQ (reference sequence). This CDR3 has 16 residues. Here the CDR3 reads CASSPPTGLSGNTIYF. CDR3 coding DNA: TGTGCCAGCAGCCCCCCGACGGGACTCTCTGGAAACACCATATATTTT.

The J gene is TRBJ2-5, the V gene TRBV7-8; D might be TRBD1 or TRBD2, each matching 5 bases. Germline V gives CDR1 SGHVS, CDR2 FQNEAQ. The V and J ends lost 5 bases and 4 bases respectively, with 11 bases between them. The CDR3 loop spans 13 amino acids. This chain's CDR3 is CASSLLGGETQYF. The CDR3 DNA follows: TGTGCCAGCAGCCTACTTGGGGGAGAGACCCAGTACTTC.

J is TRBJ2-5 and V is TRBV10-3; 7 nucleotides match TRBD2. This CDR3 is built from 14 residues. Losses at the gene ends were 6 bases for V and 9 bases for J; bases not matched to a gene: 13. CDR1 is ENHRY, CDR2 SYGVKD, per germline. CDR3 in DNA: TGTGCCATCAGGGACGGATCGTTACGGGGGGCCCAGTACTTC. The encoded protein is CAIRDGSLRGAQYF.

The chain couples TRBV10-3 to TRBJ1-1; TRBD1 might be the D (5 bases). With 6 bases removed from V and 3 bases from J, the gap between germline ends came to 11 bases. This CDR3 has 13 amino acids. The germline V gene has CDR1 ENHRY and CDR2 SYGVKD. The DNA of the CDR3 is TGTGCCATCAGCCGAGGGGTAGACACTGAAGCTTTCTTT. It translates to CAISRGVDTEAFF.

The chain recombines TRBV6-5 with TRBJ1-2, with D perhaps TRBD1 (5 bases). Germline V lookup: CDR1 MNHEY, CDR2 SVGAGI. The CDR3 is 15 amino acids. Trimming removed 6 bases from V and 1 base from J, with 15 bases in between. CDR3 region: CASRAVGGLNYGYTF. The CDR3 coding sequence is TGTGCCAGCAGAGCAGTTGGGGGTCTTAACTATGGCTACACCTTC.

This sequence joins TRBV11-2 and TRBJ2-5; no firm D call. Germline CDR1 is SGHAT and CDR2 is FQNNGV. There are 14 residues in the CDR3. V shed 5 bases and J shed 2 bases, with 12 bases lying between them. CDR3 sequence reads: CASSLGPNQETQYF. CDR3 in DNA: TGTGCCAGCAGCCTAGGACCGAATCAAGAGACCCAGTACTTC.

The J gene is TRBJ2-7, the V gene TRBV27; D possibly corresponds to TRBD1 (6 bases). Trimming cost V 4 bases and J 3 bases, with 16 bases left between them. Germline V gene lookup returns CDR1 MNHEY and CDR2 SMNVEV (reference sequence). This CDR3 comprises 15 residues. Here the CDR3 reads CASSSLVGTNYEQYF. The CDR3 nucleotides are TGTGCCAGCAGTTCCCTCGTCGGGACAAACTACGAGCAGTACTTC.